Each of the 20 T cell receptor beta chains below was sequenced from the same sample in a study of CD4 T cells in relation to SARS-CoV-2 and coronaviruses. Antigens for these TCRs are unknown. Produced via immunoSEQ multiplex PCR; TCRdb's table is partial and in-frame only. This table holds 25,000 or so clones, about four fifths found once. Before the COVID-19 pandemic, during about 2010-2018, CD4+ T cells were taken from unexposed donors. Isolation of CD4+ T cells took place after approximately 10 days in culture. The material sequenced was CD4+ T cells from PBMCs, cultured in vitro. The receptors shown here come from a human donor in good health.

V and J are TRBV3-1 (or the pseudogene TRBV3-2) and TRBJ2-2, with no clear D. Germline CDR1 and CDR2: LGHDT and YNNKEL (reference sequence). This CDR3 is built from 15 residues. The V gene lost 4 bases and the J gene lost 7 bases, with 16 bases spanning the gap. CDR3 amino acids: CASSPPQVGNGELFF. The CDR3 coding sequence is TGTGCCAGCAGCCCACCCCAGGTGGGCAACGGGGAGCTGTTTTTT.

CDR3 protein: CASGPRFEGQRGYTF. The CDR3 bases are TGCGCCAGCGGCCCTAGGTTTGAGGGACAAAGGGGCTACACCTTC. The genes are TRBV5-1 and TRBJ1-2, with a weak D call TRBD1 (6 bases). CDR3 length: 15 amino acids. Trimming pared 7 bases from V and 8 bases from J, leaving 24 bases between. Germline CDR1 SGHRS, CDR2 YFSETQ.

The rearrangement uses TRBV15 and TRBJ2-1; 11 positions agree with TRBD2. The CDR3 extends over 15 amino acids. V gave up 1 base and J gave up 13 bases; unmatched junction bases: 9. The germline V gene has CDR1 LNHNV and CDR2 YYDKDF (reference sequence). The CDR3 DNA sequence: TGTGCCACCAGCAGAGCTCTAGCGGGAGGCCCAGACCAGTTCTTC. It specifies CATSRALAGGPDQFF.

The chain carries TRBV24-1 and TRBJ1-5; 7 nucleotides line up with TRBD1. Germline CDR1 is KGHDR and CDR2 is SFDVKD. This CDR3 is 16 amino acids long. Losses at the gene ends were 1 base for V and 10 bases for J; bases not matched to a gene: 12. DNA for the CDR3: TGTGCCACCAGTGATTTCAGGGGGGTTCGAGGTACCCCCCAGCATTTT. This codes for CATSDFRGVRGTPQHF.

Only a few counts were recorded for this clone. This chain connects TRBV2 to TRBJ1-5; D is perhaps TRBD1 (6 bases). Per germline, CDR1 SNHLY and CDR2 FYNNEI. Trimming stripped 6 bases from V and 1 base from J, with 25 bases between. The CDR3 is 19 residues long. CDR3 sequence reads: CASRQAARGGLRSNQPQHF. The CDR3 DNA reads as TGTGCCAGCAGGCAGGCAGCTAGGGGGGGACTGCGGAGCAATCAGCCCCAGCATTTT.

The CDR3 here is CASSSSGGAEGYTF. The CDR3 DNA is TGTGCCAGCAGTTCCTCAGGGGGCGCAGAGGGCTACACCTTC. This chain links TRBV6-6 with TRBJ1-2; 8 positions agree with TRBD1. This CDR3 contains 14 residues. Germline CDR1 reads MNHNY; CDR2 reads SVGAGI (reference sequence). With 4 bases clipped from V and 8 bases from J, the junction kept 9 bases outside the gene matches.

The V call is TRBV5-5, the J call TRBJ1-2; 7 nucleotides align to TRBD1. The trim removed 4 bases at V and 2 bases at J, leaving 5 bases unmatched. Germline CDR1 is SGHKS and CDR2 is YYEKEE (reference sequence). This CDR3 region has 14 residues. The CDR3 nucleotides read TGTGCCAGCAGCCTCGACAGGGCCAACTATGGCTACACCTTC. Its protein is CASSLDRANYGYTF.

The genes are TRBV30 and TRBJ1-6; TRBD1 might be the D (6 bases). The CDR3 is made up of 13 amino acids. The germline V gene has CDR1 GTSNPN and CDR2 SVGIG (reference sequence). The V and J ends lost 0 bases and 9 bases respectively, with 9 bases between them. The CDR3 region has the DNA TGTGCCTGGAGTGTACAGGGAAGTTCACCCCTCCACTTT. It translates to CAWSVQGSSPLHF.

The CDR3 loop is CAISEPDRVNTEAFF. In nucleotides, the CDR3 is TGTGCCATCAGTGAGCCCGACAGGGTGAACACTGAAGCTTTCTTT. The chain combines TRBV10-3 with TRBJ1-1; 7 nucleotides line up with TRBD1. CDR3 size: 15 residues. The germline V gene has CDR1 ENHRY and CDR2 SYGVKD. The trim removed 2 bases at V and 0 bases at J, leaving 3 bases unmatched.

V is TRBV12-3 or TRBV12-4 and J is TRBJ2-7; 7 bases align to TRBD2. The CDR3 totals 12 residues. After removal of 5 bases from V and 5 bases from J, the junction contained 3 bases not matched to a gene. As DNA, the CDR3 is TGTGCCAGCAGTCCCCGGGGGGACGAGCAGTACTTC. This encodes CASSPRGDEQYF.

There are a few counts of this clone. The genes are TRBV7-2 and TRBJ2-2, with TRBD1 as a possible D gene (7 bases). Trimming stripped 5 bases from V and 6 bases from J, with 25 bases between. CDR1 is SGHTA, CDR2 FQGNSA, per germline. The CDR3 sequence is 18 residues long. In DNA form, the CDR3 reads TGTGCCAGCAGCCCAGTAGGCCCCCAGGGGGGCTTGGCCGGGGAGCTGTTTTTT. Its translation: CASSPVGPQGGLAGELFF.

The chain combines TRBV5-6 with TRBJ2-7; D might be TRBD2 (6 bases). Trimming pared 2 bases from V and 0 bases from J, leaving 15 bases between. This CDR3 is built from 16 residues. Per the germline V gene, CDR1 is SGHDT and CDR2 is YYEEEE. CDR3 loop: CASSFGTGGTSYEQYF. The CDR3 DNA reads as TGTGCCAGCAGCTTTGGAACCGGCGGGACCTCCTACGAGCAGTACTTC.

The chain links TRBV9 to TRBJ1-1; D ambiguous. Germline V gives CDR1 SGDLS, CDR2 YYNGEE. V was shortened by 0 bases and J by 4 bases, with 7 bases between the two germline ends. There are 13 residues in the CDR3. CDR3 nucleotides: TGTGCCAGCAGCGTAGGACAAAGCACTGAAGCTTTCTTT. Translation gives CASSVGQSTEAFF.

In nucleotides, the CDR3 is TGCGCCAGCAGCCAAGACGAACAGGCTAACACTGAAGCTTTCTTT. It translates to CASSQDEQANTEAFF. The chain is built from TRBV4-1 and TRBJ1-1, with D perhaps TRBD1 (5 bases). V was trimmed by 0 bases and J by 2 bases, leaving 10 bases between them. Germline assignment: CDR1 MGHRA and CDR2 YSYEKL. There are 15 residues in the CDR3.

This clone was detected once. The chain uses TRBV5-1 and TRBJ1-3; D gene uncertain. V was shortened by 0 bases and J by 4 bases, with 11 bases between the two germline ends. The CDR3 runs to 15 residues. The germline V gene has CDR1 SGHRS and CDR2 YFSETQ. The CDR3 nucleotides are TGCGCCAGCAGCTTGGCCGGCTCTTCCGGAAACACCATATATTTT. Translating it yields CASSLAGSSGNTIYF. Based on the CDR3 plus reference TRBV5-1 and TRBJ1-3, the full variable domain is KAGVTQTPRYLIKTRGQQVTLSCSPISGHRSVSWYQQTPGQGLQFLFEYFSETQRNKGNFPGRFSGRQFSNSRSEMNVSTLELGDSALYLCASSLAGSSGNTIYFGEGSWLTVV.

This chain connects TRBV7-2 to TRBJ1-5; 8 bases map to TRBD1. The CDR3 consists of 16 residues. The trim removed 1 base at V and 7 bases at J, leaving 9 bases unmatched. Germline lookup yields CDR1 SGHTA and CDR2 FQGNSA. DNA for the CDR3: TGTGCCAGCAGCTTAGTGACGGGGGCAGGGGGCCAGCCCCAGCATTTT. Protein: CASSLVTGAGGQPQHF.

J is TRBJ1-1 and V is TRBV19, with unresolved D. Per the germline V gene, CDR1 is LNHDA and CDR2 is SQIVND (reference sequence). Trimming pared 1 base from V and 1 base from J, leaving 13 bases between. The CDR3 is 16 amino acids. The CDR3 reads CASSIGFGRTNTEAFF. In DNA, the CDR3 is TGTGCCAGTAGTATAGGATTTGGACGGACGAACACTGAAGCTTTCTTT. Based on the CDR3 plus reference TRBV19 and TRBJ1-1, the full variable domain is DGGITQSPKYLFRKEGQNVTLSCEQNLNHDAMYWYRQDPGQGLRLIYYSQIVNDFQKGDIAEGYSVSREKKESFPLTVTSAQKNPTAFYLCASSIGFGRTNTEAFFGQGTRLTVV.

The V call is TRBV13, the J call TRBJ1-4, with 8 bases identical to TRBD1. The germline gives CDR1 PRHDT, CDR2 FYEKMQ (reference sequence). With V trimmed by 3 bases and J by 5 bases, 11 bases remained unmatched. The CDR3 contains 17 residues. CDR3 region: CASSFVPTDRDNEKLFF. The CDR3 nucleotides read TGTGCCAGCAGCTTTGTCCCTACGGACAGGGACAATGAAAAACTGTTTTTT.

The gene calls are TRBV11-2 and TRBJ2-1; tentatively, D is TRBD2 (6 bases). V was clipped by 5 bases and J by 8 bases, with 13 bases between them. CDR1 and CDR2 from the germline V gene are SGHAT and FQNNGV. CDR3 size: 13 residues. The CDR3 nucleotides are TGTGCCAGCAGCCTGACTAGTGGCGATGAGCAGTTCTTC. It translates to CASSLTSGDEQFF.

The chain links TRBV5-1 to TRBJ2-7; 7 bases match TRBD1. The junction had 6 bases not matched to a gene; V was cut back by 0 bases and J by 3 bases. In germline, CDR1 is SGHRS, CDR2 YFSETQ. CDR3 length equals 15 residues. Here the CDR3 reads CASSLGTGESYEQYF. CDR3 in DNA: TGCGCCAGCAGCTTGGGGACAGGTGAGAGCTACGAGCAGTACTTC.